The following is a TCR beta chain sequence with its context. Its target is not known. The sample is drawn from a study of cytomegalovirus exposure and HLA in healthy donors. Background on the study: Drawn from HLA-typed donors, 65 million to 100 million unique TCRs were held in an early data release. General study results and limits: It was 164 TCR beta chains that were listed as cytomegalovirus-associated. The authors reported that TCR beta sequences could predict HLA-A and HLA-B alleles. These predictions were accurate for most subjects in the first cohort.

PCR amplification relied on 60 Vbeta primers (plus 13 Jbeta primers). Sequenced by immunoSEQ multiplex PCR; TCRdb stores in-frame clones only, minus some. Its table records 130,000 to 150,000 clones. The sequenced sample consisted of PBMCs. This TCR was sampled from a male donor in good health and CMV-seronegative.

The CDR3 region has the DNA TGTGCCAGCAGCTTAGACCAGGTGATTGAAGCTTTCTTT. This translates into CASSLDQVIEAFF. The V gene is TRBV7-9, the J gene TRBJ1-1; D not certain. Germline lookup yields CDR1 SEHNR and CDR2 FQNEAQ (reference sequence). V lost 1 base and J lost 7, with 10 bases in between. CDR3 length equals 13 residues.